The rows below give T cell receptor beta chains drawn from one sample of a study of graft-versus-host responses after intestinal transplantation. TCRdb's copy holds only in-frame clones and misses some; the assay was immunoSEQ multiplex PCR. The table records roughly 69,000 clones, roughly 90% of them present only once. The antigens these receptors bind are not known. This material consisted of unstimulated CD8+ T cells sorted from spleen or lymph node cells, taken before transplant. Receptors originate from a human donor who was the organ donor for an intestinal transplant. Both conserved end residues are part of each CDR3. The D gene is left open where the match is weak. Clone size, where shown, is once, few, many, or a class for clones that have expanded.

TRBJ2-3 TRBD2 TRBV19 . TGTGCCAGTAGTATAGAGGCTAGCGGGAGAGATACGCAGTATTTT CASSIEASGRDTQYF
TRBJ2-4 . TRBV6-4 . TGTGCCAGCTGCTCCGGGGGAGAAAACATTCAGTACTTC CASCSGGENIQYF
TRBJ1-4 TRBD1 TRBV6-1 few TGTGCCAGCAGTGAACTACCGCCCGGGGACAGACGCCATGAAAAACTGTTTTTT CASSELPPGDRRHEKLFF
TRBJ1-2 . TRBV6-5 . TGTGCCAGCAGTTACCCGGATGGCTACACCTTC CASSYPDGYTF
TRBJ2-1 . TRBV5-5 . TGTGCCAACTCTATCGGTTCTGGAGTCCGCTACGACAATGAGCAGTTCTTC CANSIGSGVRYDNEQFF
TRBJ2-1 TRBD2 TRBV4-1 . TGCGCCAGCAGCCAAAGGGGAGGGGACAATGAGCAGTTCTTC CASSQRGGDNEQFF
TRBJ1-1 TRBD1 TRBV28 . TGTGCCAGCAGCCCTGTCCCTTGGAGGGGGCGGTCGAACACTGAAGCTTTCTTT CASSPVPWRGRSNTEAFF
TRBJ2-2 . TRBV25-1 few TGTGCCAGCAGTGGGGGCAGTACGCTGTTTTTT CASSGGSTLFF
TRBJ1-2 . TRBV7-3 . TGTGCCAGCAGCTTACCCCAGGTGACAGGCTACACCTTC CASSLPQVTGYTF
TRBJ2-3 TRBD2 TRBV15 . TGTGCCACCAGCAGAGAGGTCGGGTGGGCGGGAGGCCTCCGCACAGATACGCAGTATTTT CATSREVGWAGGLRTDTQYF